The clone carrying this T cell receptor beta chain was observed a handful of times. The V end was cut by 3 bases, the J end by 2 bases, with 8 bases between. CDR3 size: 14 residues. The germline V gene has CDR1 KGHDR and CDR2 SFDVKD. This record belongs to a study of response to subunit inactivated influenza vaccine. TCRdb reanalysed the RT-PCR reads using MiXCR and keeps one entry per CDR3 protein. The data contain over 450,000 distinct CDR3 sequences, over 10% of them singletons. This specimen consisted of PBMCs from blood, obtained about 40 days after vaccination. The receptor was derived from a man aged 50 or older who received an inactivated influenza vaccine. The rearrangement uses TRBV24-1 and TRBJ2-3; D may be TRBD1 (6 bases). DNA of the CDR3: TGTGCCACCAGTGATGGGGGCCCCACAGATACGCAGTATTTT. Translated, it gives CATSDGGPTDTQYF.